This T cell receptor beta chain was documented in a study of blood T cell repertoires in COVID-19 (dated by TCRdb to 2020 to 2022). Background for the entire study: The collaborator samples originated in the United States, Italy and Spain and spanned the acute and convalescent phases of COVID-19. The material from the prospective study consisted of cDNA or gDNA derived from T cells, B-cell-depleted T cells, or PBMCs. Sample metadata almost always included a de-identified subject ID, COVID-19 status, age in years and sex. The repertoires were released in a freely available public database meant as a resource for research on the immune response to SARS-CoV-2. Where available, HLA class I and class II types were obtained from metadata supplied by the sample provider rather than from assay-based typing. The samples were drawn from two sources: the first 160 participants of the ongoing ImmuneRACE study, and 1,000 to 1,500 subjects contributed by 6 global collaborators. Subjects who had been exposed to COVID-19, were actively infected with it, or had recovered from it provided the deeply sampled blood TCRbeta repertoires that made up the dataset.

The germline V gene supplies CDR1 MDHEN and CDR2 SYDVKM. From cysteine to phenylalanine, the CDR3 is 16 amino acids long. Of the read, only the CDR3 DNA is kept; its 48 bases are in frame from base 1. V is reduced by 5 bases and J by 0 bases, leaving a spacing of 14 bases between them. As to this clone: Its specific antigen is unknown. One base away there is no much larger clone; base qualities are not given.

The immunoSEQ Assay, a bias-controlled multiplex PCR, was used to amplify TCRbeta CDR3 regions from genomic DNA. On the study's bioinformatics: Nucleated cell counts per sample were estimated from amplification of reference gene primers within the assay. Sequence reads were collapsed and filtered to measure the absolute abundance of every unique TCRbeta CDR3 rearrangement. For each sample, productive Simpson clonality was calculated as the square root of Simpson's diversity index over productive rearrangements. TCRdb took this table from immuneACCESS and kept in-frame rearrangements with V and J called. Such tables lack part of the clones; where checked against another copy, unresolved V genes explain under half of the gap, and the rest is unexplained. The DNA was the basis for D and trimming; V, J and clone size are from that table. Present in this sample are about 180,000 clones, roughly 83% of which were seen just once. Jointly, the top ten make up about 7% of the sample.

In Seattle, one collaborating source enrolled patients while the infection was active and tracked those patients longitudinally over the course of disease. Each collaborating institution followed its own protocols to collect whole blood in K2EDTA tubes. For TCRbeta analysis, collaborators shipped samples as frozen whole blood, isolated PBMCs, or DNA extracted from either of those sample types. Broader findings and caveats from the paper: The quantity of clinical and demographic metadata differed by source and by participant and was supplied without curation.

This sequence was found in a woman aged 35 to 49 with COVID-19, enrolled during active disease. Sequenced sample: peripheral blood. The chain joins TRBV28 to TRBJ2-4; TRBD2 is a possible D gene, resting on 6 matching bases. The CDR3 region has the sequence CASSAPGSTAKNIQYF. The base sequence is TGTGCCAGCAGTGCCCCCGGGAGCACAGCCAAAAACATTCAGTACTTC. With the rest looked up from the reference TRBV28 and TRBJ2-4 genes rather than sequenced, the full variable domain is DVKVTQSSRYLVKRTGEKVFLECVQDMDHENMFWYRQDPGLGLRLIYFSYDVKMKEKGDIPEGYSVSREKKERFSLILESASTNQTSMYLCASSAPGSTAKNIQYFGAGTRLSVL.